This TCR beta chain was identified in a study of T cell repertoires in cytomegalovirus infection. In the study overall: Both CMV infection and a matching HLA type were indicated by public TCR beta signatures.

TCRdb ran MiXCR on the reads and lists one entry per CDR3 protein. The table lists around 430,000 distinct CDR3 sequences, approximately 42% of them singletons. Study-level findings and limits: Dominating the ex vivo response were HLA-C-restricted CMV-specific TCR beta clonotypes.

For this clonotype: Its antigen is as yet unknown.

Material: cultured PBMCs, obtained from culture after CMV antigen stimulation. This clonotype was obtained from a human donor in good health (CMV status not recorded). Some clones in this sample may be carry-over from other donors' samples.

The CDR3 nucleotides read TGCGCCAGCAGCCAAGATGGGACTAGCGGGAGCGGGGAGCTGTTTTTT. Translating it yields CASSQDGTSGSGELFF. The gene calls are TRBV4-1 and TRBJ2-2; 14 positions agree with TRBD2. Trimming took 0 bases from V and 7 from J; bases not matched to a gene: 1. This CDR3 spans 16 amino acids. Germline V gives CDR1 MGHRA, CDR2 YSYEKL.